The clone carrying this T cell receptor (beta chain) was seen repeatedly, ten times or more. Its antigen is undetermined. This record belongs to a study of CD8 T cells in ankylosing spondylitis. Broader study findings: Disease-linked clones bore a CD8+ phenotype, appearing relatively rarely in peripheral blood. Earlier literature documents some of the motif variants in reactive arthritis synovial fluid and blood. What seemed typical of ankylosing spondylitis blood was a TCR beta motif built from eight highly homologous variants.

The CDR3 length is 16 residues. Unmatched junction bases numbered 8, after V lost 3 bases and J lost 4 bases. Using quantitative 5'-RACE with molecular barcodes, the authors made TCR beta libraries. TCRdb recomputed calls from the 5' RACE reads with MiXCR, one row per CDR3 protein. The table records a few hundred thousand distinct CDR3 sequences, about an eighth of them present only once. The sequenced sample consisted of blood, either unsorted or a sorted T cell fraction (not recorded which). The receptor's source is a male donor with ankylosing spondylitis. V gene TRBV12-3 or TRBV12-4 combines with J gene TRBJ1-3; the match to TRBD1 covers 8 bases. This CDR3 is CASSLDTGTGGNTIYF. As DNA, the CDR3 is TGTGCCAGCAGTTTGGATACCGGGACAGGAGGAAACACCATATATTTT.